This T cell receptor (beta chain) was found in a study of T cell responses to AZD1222 COVID-19 vaccine. This CDR3 has 17 residues. Germline assignment: CDR1 SGHTA and CDR2 FQGNSA. With V trimmed by 1 base and J by 2 bases, 9 bases remained unmatched. Concerning this clone: Antigen unknown.

Some clones are missing from TCRdb's copy, which holds only in-frame ones; the method was immunoSEQ multiplex PCR. This table has over 70,000 clones, around 88% appearing once. Overall study results and limits: Regions 160-218 and 743-854 held dominance among vaccine-associated CD4 TCRs, which spanned spike. Recipients of AZD1222 seropositive at baseline numbered only 6 or 7. When two AZD1222 doses had been given, Spike-specific TCR breadth and depth rose. The donor group comprised mostly white British people and more females; the analysis possibly underestimated clonal diversity.

J is TRBJ2-3 and V is TRBV7-2; 7 nucleotides match TRBD2. Source: peripheral blood, taken on day 0 of MenACWY control vaccination. This TCR derives from an adult in good health. The CDR3 is CASSLVGRASHTDTQYF. CDR3 DNA: TGTGCCAGCAGCTTAGTAGGGAGGGCCTCACACACAGATACGCAGTATTTT.